These 23 T cell receptor beta chains were sequenced from one sample in a study of CD8 T cells in ankylosing spondylitis. TCRdb redid the calling of the 5' RACE reads with MiXCR, one entry per CDR3 protein. The data hold around 450,000 distinct CDR3 sequences, with roughly a quarter observed a single time. What these receptors recognize is not known. Study observations and caveats: Seemingly characteristic of ankylosing spondylitis blood was a TCR beta motif consisting of about 8 highly homologous variants.

Sequencing was carried out using blood, either unsorted or a sorted T cell fraction (not recorded which). The receptors originated from a male donor with ankylosing spondylitis.

The chain joins TRBV20-1 to TRBJ1-4, with D possibly matching TRBD1 (6 bases). This CDR3 is built from 14 residues. Germline V gene data show CDR1 as DFQATT and CDR2 as SNEGSKA (reference sequence). V shed 5 bases and J shed 6 bases, with 16 bases lying between them. This CDR3 reads CSAASGKGDEKLFF. Written as DNA, the CDR3 is TGCAGTGCTGCCTCAGGGAAGGGGGATGAAAAACTGTTTTTT.

The chain combines TRBV12-3 or TRBV12-4 with TRBJ1-2, with D unclear. The length of the CDR3 is 14 residues. The V end lost 1 base, the J end lost 7 bases, and 13 bases lay between the germline ends. DNA for the CDR3: TGTGCCAGCAGTTTAGGGGTTAGCCGCCTTGGCTACACCTTC. Amino acid sequence: CASSLGVSRLGYTF.

This chain connects TRBV5-6 to TRBJ2-7, with 11 positions matching TRBD2. V dropped 6 bases and J dropped 7; count of bases not matched to a gene: 12. Germline lookup yields CDR1 SGHDT and CDR2 YYEEEE. This CDR3 contains 15 residues. The CDR3 loop is CASTRLLAGAGEQYF. The DNA of the CDR3 is TGTGCCAGCACCCGTCTACTAGCGGGAGCCGGGGAGCAGTACTTC.

This clonotype has at least ten counts. This chain joins TRBV12-3 or TRBV12-4 and TRBJ2-5; 10 nucleotides match TRBD2. V trimming: 2 bases; J trimming: 4 bases; junction bases outside the gene matches: 4. CDR3 length: 15 residues. The CDR3 protein is CASSLLAGVGETQYF. In DNA form, the CDR3 reads TGTGCCAGCAGTTTACTAGCGGGAGTGGGAGAGACCCAGTACTTC.

The CDR3 DNA is TGTGCCAGCAGCTCCGGACCGCCGACTAGCGAGCAGTACGTC. Protein sequence: CASSSGPPTSEQYV. The chain couples TRBV7-8 to TRBJ2-7; maybe TRBD2 (6 bases). The CDR3 extends over 14 amino acids. With 4 bases removed from V and 6 bases from J, the gap between germline ends came to 16 bases. CDR1 is SGHVS and CDR2 is FQNEAQ in the germline V gene.

The CDR3 sequence: CAIAVEGGQFF. DNA of the CDR3: TGTGCCATCGCCGTAGAAGGGGGTCAGTTCTTC. This chain connects TRBV10-3 to TRBJ2-1; D perhaps matches TRBD1 (6 bases). V was shortened by 8 bases and J by 13 bases, with 15 bases between the two germline ends. CDR1 is ENHRY and CDR2 is SYGVKD in the germline V gene. The CDR3 spans 11 residues.

This chain joins TRBV7-9 and TRBJ2-7; a weak D match, TRBD2 (6 bases). The CDR3 runs to 13 residues. The germline CDR1 and CDR2 sequences are SEHNR and FQNEAQ (reference sequence). The V end was cut by 1 base, the J end by 7 bases, with 11 bases between. For the CDR3, the DNA is TGTGCCAGCAGCTTAGACCCTCTAGCGGAGCAGTACGTC. Translated, it gives CASSLDPLAEQYV.

The J gene is TRBJ2-3, the V gene TRBV20-1, with 16 bases aligning to TRBD2. J lost 0 bases, V lost 4 bases, and 10 bases had no gene match. CDR3 length: 19 residues. Germline CDR1 reads DFQATT; CDR2 reads SNEGSKA (reference sequence). CDR3 bases: TGCAGTGCTACCTCCCCCCTGGGACTAGCGGGAGGGAGCACAGATACGCAGTATTTT. Translation: CSATSPLGLAGGSTDTQYF.

The chain is built from TRBV15 and TRBJ2-1; 8 positions match TRBD2. Germline V gene data show CDR1 as LNHNV and CDR2 as YYDKDF (reference sequence). This CDR3 comprises 16 residues. V lost 3 bases, J lost 6 bases, and 10 bases stayed unmatched. For the CDR3, the DNA is TGTGCCACCAGCAGTTTAGCGGGAATTAGAATCAATGAGCAGTTCTTC. Its translation: CATSSLAGIRINEQFF.

This chain connects TRBV10-2 to TRBJ2-2; 8 bases are a match to TRBD2. Unmatched junction bases numbered 6, after V lost 6 bases and J lost 0 bases. Germline-derived CDR1 and CDR2 are WSHSY and SAAADI. The length of the CDR3 is 16 residues. The CDR3, as DNA: TGCGCCAGCAGAGATTTTAGCGGGGCGAACACCGGGGAGCTGTTTTTT. Its protein is CASRDFSGANTGELFF.

V and J are TRBV12-3 or TRBV12-4 and TRBJ1-4, with a tentative D call TRBD1 (6 bases). There are 14 residues in the CDR3. Trimming removed 3 bases at V and 8 bases at J, with 13 bases between. The CDR3 DNA reads TGTGCCAGCAGTTTGCGGCAGGGGAGGGAAAAACTGTTTTTT. Translated: CASSLRQGREKLFF.

The rearrangement links TRBV3-1 to TRBJ2-1; 9 bases are shared with TRBD1. J was trimmed by 12 bases and V by 1 base; bases with no gene match: 1. CDR3 length: 12 amino acids. The germline gives CDR1 LGHDT, CDR2 YNNKEL (reference sequence). The CDR3 nucleotides are TGTGCCAGCAGCCAAGCGGACAGGGGGCAGTTCTTC. Its translation is CASSQADRGQFF.

The J gene is TRBJ2-5, the V gene TRBV7-2; perhaps TRBD1 as D (5 bases). Germline CDR1 is SGHTA and CDR2 is FQGNSA. Between the trimmed V and J ends, which lost 1 base and 5 bases, there was a span of 17 bases. The CDR3 is 16 residues long. CDR3 sequence reads: CASSLVGAVGRETQYF. The CDR3 nucleotides read TGTGCCAGCAGCTTAGTTGGGGCCGTTGGTCGGGAGACCCAGTACTTC.

J is TRBJ2-2 and V is TRBV5-1; 9 nucleotides line up with TRBD1. Germline lookup yields CDR1 SGHRS and CDR2 YFSETQ. The CDR3 totals 16 residues. V was pared by 4 bases and J by 5 bases, with 9 bases of the junction left unmatched. DNA of the CDR3: TGCGCCAGCAGCGTGCACGGGACAGGGAAAACCGGGGAGCTGTTTTTT. Translation: CASSVHGTGKTGELFF.

This clonotype was detected only a few times. The gene calls are TRBV6-1 and TRBJ2-1, with TRBD2 identical over 14 bases. Germline V gene sequence: CDR1 MNHNS, CDR2 SASEGT. There are 14 residues in the CDR3. J lost 9 bases, V lost 6 bases, and 4 bases had no gene match. The CDR3 loop is CASRTSGRAGEQFF. The DNA of the CDR3 is TGTGCCAGCAGGACTAGCGGGAGGGCCGGTGAGCAGTTCTTC.

This chain links TRBV12-3 or TRBV12-4 with TRBJ1-4; TRBD1 might be the D (5 bases). The V and J ends lost 3 bases and 8 bases respectively, with 10 bases between them. The CDR3 totals 13 residues. The CDR3 loop reads CASSFGGEEKLFF. CDR3 DNA: TGTGCCAGCAGTTTCGGGGGTGAGGAAAAACTGTTTTTT.

CDR3 region: CSAGVSGREKLFF. The CDR3 nucleotides read TGCAGTGCGGGGGTTTCGGGACGGGAAAAACTGTTTTTT. The rearrangement joins TRBV20-1 to TRBJ1-4; TRBD1 is a possible D gene (5 bases). Germline CDR1 is DFQATT and CDR2 is SNEGSKA (reference sequence). The CDR3 length is 13 residues. V dropped 6 bases and J dropped 8 bases, with 16 bases sitting between them.

The chain uses TRBV4-2 and TRBJ1-5, with 8 bases that match TRBD1. V lost 0 bases to trimming and J lost 0 bases; unmatched junction nucleotides: 19. The CDR3 has 22 residues. The germline V gene has CDR1 LGHNA and CDR2 YNFKEQ. Here the CDR3 reads CASSQEDIKQGAFPYSNQPQHF. The CDR3 bases are TGTGCCAGCAGCCAAGAAGACATTAAGCAGGGGGCCTTTCCTTATAGCAATCAGCCCCAGCATTTT.

This clonotype was found many times. V is TRBV30 and J is TRBJ1-1, with 7 bases identical to TRBD1. Germline V lookup: CDR1 GTSNPN, CDR2 SVGIG (reference sequence). Trimming removed 6 bases from V and 6 bases from J; junction bases left unmatched: 10. CDR3 length equals 13 residues. The CDR3 nucleotides read TGTGCCTGCTACGGGACAGTGAGCGCTGAAGCTTTCTTT. Translated: CACYGTVSAEAFF. The entire variable domain, with the rest obtained from reference TRBV30 and TRBJ1-1, is as follows: SQTIHQWPATLVQPVGSPLSLECTVEGTSNPNLYWYRQAAGRGLQLLFYSVGIGQISSEVPQNLSASRPQDRQFILSSKKLLLSDSGFYLCACYGTVSAEAFFGQGTRLTVV.

The sample holds a few counts of this clonotype. This chain connects TRBV20-1 to TRBJ2-5, with 9 bases lining up with TRBD1. This CDR3 has 17 residues. After removal of 2 bases from V and 2 bases from J, the junction contained 12 bases not matched to a gene. The germline V gene has CDR1 DFQATT and CDR2 SNEGSKA (reference sequence). For the CDR3, the DNA is TGCAGTGCTAGACCGAGGGACAGGGACTTCTCTCAAGAGACCCAGTACTTC. Translating gives CSARPRDRDFSQETQYF.

The chain has TRBV20-1 and TRBJ2-7; D remains unclear. V was trimmed by 0 bases and J by 0 bases, leaving 15 bases between them. The CDR3 has 16 residues. Per the germline V gene, CDR1 is DFQATT and CDR2 is SNEGSKA (reference sequence). Here the CDR3 reads CSARDRSLGVSYEQYF. The CDR3 region has the DNA TGCAGTGCTAGAGATAGATCCCTAGGAGTCTCCTACGAGCAGTACTTC.

The rearrangement joins TRBV13 to TRBJ2-7; tentative D call: TRBD1 (6 bases). The CDR3 has 13 residues. From germline, CDR1 is PRHDT and CDR2 FYEKMQ (reference sequence). Trimming removed 4 bases at V and 5 bases at J, with 12 bases between. Written as DNA, the CDR3 is TGTGCCAGCAGCTCCCACAGGGTTGACGAGCAGTACTTC. Translated: CASSSHRVDEQYF.

This clonotype has just one count. The V and J genes are TRBV7-9 and TRBJ1-4; 7 bases match TRBD1. Trimming at V came to 5 bases and at J to 8 bases, leaving 8 bases not matched to a gene. The CDR3 has 14 residues. Germline V gene lookup returns CDR1 SEHNR and CDR2 FQNEAQ (reference sequence). DNA for the CDR3: TGTGCCAGCAGCGTAGGACAGGCTATCGAAAAACTGTTTTTT. Translating gives CASSVGQAIEKLFF.